The 9 T cell receptor beta chains given below trace back to one sample, sequenced in a study of human T cells and chemical hapten exposure. TCRdb re-analysed the RACE reads in MiXCR, keeping a single row per CDR3 protein. The profile covers about 51,000 distinct CDR3 sequences, with 8.5% to 10% appearing a single time and 11% to 15% taken by the ten largest. Time point noted: pre-sensitization, week 0. Treatment noted: therapeutic diphenylcyclopropenone sensitization with weekly scalp DPC. Sequencing was performed on whole blood, taken in connection with sensitization to the hapten diphenylcyclopropenone (DPC). Source of these receptors: a middle-aged woman with alopecia areata. Some clones in this sample may be carry-over from other donors' samples.

In DNA, the CDR3 is TGTGCCAGCAGGAAACAGGGGAACCTGTACGAGCAGTACTTC. This sequence encodes CASRKQGNLYEQYF. The chain joins TRBV6-2 or TRBV6-3 to TRBJ2-7, with 7 bases lining up with TRBD1. The germline CDR1 and CDR2 sequences are MNHEY and SVGEGT. V lost 6 bases and J lost 4; bases outside the gene matches: 9. The length of the CDR3 is 14 residues.

This clonotype was counted at least ten times. The rearrangement uses TRBV4-1 and TRBJ2-1; 7 positions match TRBD1. CDR3 length equals 15 residues. The germline CDR1 and CDR2 sequences are MGHRA and YSYEKL. The ends lost 5 bases at V and 8 bases at J; junction bases unmatched: 12. CDR3 in DNA: TGCGCCAGCAGCGGGAACAGGGGATCTTTCCATGAGCAGTTCTTC. It encodes CASSGNRGSFHEQFF.

The table lists this clonotype with many counts. This chain links TRBV3-1 with TRBJ2-7; D gene unclear. Looked up from germline, CDR1 is LGHDT and CDR2 is YNNKEL (reference sequence). This CDR3 is built from 16 residues. Trimming pared 0 bases from V and 4 bases from J, leaving 16 bases between. The CDR3 region is CASSQDSDTDFYEQYF. For the CDR3, the DNA is TGTGCCAGCAGCCAAGATTCGGATACCGACTTTTACGAGCAGTACTTC.

There are many counts of this clonotype. CDR3: CSARDAATRHTGELFF. DNA of the CDR3: TGCAGTGCTAGAGATGCGGCGACTAGGCACACCGGGGAGCTGTTTTTT. The V call is TRBV20-1, the J call TRBJ2-2; a possible D gene is TRBD2 (6 bases). Trimming stripped 0 bases from V and 3 bases from J, with 14 bases between. Germline V CDR1 and CDR2: DFQATT, SNEGSKA (reference sequence). There are 16 residues in the CDR3.

Concerning this clonotype itself: This may be a read error: a much more frequent sequence differs by one nucleotide. The chain has TRBV29-1 and TRBJ1-6; no clear D. Germline values: CDR1 SQVTM, CDR2 ANQGSEA. The CDR3 is 12 residues long. The CDR3 spells CGAGRRNSPLHF. The CDR3 region has the DNA TGCGGAGCAGGCAGGAGGAATTCACCCCTCCACTTT.

This clonotype occurred many times. The CDR3 sequence is CATSEWPGGTSTGELFF. In nucleotides, the CDR3 is TGTGCCACCAGTGAATGGCCGGGAGGGACTTCTACCGGGGAGCTGTTTTTT. The rearrangement links TRBV24-1 to TRBJ2-2; the match to TRBD2 covers 8 bases. Looked up from germline, CDR1 is KGHDR and CDR2 is SFDVKD. V shed 4 bases and J 5 bases; nucleotides not matched to a gene: 11. The CDR3 spans 17 residues.

The CDR3 loop is CASSPPNRGGGETQYF. The CDR3 DNA reads TGTGCCAGCTCACCCCCTAACCGGGGCGGCGGTGAGACCCAGTACTTC. This chain connects TRBV18 to TRBJ2-5; the D call may be TRBD1 or TRBD2 (5 bases each). Germline loops: CDR1 KGHSH, CDR2 LQKENI. V lost 3 bases and J lost 5, with 19 bases in between. The length of the CDR3 is 16 residues.

This clonotype was found many times. This chain uses TRBV5-4 with TRBJ2-1; D possibly corresponds to TRBD1 (6 bases). This CDR3 spans 16 amino acids. V lost 1 base and J 5 bases, leaving 16 bases between the germline ends. The germline V gene encodes CDR1 SGHNT and CDR2 YYREEE (reference sequence). The CDR3 nucleotides read TGTGCCAGCAGCTTGTACCGACAGGCAGAGAACAATGAGCAGTTCTTC. It specifies CASSLYRQAENNEQFF. The full variable domain, its missing parts supplied by reference TRBV5-4 and TRBJ2-1, is ETGVTQSPTHLIKTRGQQVTLRCSSQSGHNTVSWYQQALGQGPQFIFQYYREEENGRGNFPPRFSGLQFPNYSSELNVNALELDDSALYLCASSLYRQAENNEQFFGPGTRLTVL.

This clonotype was observed a handful of times. This chain uses TRBV29-1 with TRBJ2-7; TRBD1 might be the D (8 bases). The length of the CDR3 is 15 residues. Per the germline V gene, CDR1 is SQVTM and CDR2 is ANQGSEA. Trimming shortened V by 4 bases and J by 0 bases, and 16 bases separated the two germline ends. CDR3 protein: CSVGGGDRTSYEQYF. The CDR3 nucleotides are TGCAGCGTTGGAGGGGGGGACAGGACCTCCTACGAGCAGTACTTC.